One sample yielded the 18 T cell receptor beta chains listed below, sequenced in a study of T cell responses to AZD1222 COVID-19 vaccine. Data came from immunoSEQ multiplex PCR; TCRdb stores just in-frame clones and leaves some out. The repertoire consists of about 100,000 clones, with around 87% occurring once and the leading ten covering roughly 10%. The sample in question was peripheral blood, obtained 28 days after the second AZD1222 dose. The origin of the receptors is an adult who received the AZD1222 COVID-19 vaccine.

This clone occurred once. The chain has TRBV5-1 and TRBJ2-7; TRBD2 is a possible D gene (7 bases). V lost 4 bases, J lost 13 bases, and 21 bases lay in between. Per the germline V gene, CDR1 is SGHRS and CDR2 is YFSETQ. This CDR3 contains 13 residues. The CDR3 spells CASSGGGSALAYF. The CDR3 bases are TGCGCCAGCAGCGGGGGGGGCAGCGCCTTGGCATACTTC.

CDR3 nucleotide sequence: TGTGCCAGCACCGTAGGGACCGATCCTTCGAACACCGGGGAGCTGTTTTTT. The encoded protein is CASTVGTDPSNTGELFF. The chain links TRBV5-4 to TRBJ2-2, with D perhaps assigned TRBD1 or TRBD2 (5 bases each). V lost 6 bases, J lost 0 bases, and 18 bases lay in between. This CDR3 comprises 17 residues. Per the germline V gene, CDR1 is SGHNT and CDR2 is YYREEE (reference sequence).

The chain combines TRBV4-3 with TRBJ2-1; no clear D gene. Trimming shortened V by 2 bases and J by 7 bases, and 6 bases separated the two germline ends. From germline, CDR1 is LGHNA and CDR2 YSLEER. This CDR3 comprises 12 residues. CDR3 bases: TGCGCCAGCAGCCAATCCCCTAATGAGCAGTTCTTC. Amino acid sequence: CASSQSPNEQFF.

The V and J genes are TRBV6-2 or TRBV6-3 and TRBJ1-5, with D tentatively TRBD1 (5 bases). Germline CDR1 and CDR2: MNHEY and SVGEGT. Trimming removed 5 bases at V and 6 bases at J, with 8 bases between. There are 12 residues in the CDR3. CDR3 sequence: CASSARVQPQHF. The CDR3 DNA sequence: TGTGCCAGCAGTGCCAGGGTTCAGCCCCAGCATTTT.

This CDR3 is CAWSSRGEWGSLHF. In DNA form, the CDR3 reads TGTGCCTGGAGTTCCCGAGGGGAATGGGGATCCCTCCACTTT. The chain uses TRBV30 and TRBJ1-6, with D perhaps matching TRBD1 (5 bases). The CDR3 sequence is 14 residues long. Looked up from germline, CDR1 is GTSNPN and CDR2 is SVGIG (reference sequence). With 2 bases removed from V and 14 bases from J, the gap between germline ends came to 19 bases.

The CDR3 bases are TGTGCCAGCAGCCCCCGACAGGGGACGCGTGGCTACACCTTC. Translation: CASSPRQGTRGYTF. The genes are TRBV7-9 and TRBJ1-2, with TRBD1 identical over 8 bases. Germline CDR1 and CDR2: SEHNR and FQNEAQ (reference sequence). This CDR3 spans 14 amino acids. V was pared by 5 bases and J by 7 bases, with 9 bases of the junction left unmatched.

The chain carries TRBV7-6 and TRBJ1-2; D call uncertain. Germline loops: CDR1 SGHVS, CDR2 FNYEAQ. CDR3 length: 15 amino acids. Trimming left V 2 bases short and J 5 bases short, with 15 bases between. The CDR3 spells CASSLNQANLYGYTF. As DNA, the CDR3 is TGTGCCAGCAGCTTAAATCAGGCGAACCTTTATGGCTACACCTTC.

V gene TRBV5-1 combines with J gene TRBJ1-6, with D hard to call. This CDR3 is 16 amino acids long. Looked up from germline, CDR1 is SGHRS and CDR2 is YFSETQ. Trimming left V 5 bases short and J 9 bases short, with 21 bases between. The CDR3 region is CASRSTGLQKASPLHF. The DNA of the CDR3 is TGCGCCAGCAGGTCAACCGGTCTCCAAAAAGCTTCACCCCTCCACTTT.

This chain connects TRBV19 to TRBJ2-7, with 9 bases that match TRBD1. Losses at the gene ends were 5 bases for V and 2 bases for J; bases not matched to a gene: 4. Germline V lookup: CDR1 LNHDA, CDR2 SQIVND (reference sequence). The CDR3 covers 14 residues. The chain's CDR3 is CASSLGQGTYEQYF. The DNA for the CDR3 is TGTGCCAGTAGTCTGGGACAGGGAACCTACGAGCAGTACTTC. Full variable domain (rest looked up from reference TRBV19 and TRBJ2-7): DGGITQSPKYLFRKEGQNVTLSCEQNLNHDAMYWYRQDPGQGLRLIYYSQIVNDFQKGDIAEGYSVSREKKESFPLTVTSAQKNPTAFYLCASSLGQGTYEQYFGPGTRLTVT.

This chain links TRBV3-1 (or the pseudogene TRBV3-2) with TRBJ2-4; weak D call: TRBD2 (5 bases). This CDR3 spans 15 amino acids. The germline V gene encodes CDR1 LGHDT and CDR2 YNNKEL (reference sequence). V gave up 2 bases and J gave up 0 bases, with 8 bases separating them. CDR3 amino acids: CASSQNLAAKNIQYF. CDR3 DNA sequence: TGTGCCAGCAGCCAAAACCTAGCAGCCAAAAACATTCAGTACTTC.

V and J are TRBV18 and TRBJ2-2; D not resolved. Trimming cost V 1 base and J 5 bases, with 14 bases left between them. Per the germline V gene, CDR1 is KGHSH and CDR2 is LQKENI. CDR3 length: 16 amino acids. The CDR3 protein is CASSPRSGEGTGELFF. In DNA, the CDR3 is TGTGCCAGCTCACCACGCTCTGGGGAAGGGACCGGGGAGCTGTTTTTT. The complete variable domain, with remaining parts taken from reference TRBV18 and TRBJ2-2, reads NAGVMQNPRHLVRRRGQEARLRCSPMKGHSHVYWYRQLPEEGLKFMVYLQKENIIDESGMPKERFSAEFPKEGPSILRIQQVVRGDSAAYFCASSPRSGEGTGELFFGEGSRLTVL.

This sequence joins TRBV7-9 and TRBJ2-4, with TRBD2 identical over 8 bases. CDR3 length equals 16 residues. Germline assignment: CDR1 SEHNR and CDR2 FQNEAQ (reference sequence). Losses at the gene ends were 5 bases for V and 3 bases for J; bases not matched to a gene: 9. CDR3: CASSVTGGPDKNIQYF. The CDR3 DNA reads as TGTGCCAGCAGCGTTACGGGGGGGCCGGACAAAAACATTCAGTACTTC.

This sequence joins TRBV27 and TRBJ2-7; D is perhaps TRBD1 (5 bases). This CDR3 has 14 amino acids. The germline V gene has CDR1 MNHEY and CDR2 SMNVEV (reference sequence). Trimming took off 0 bases at V and 1 base at J, with 7 bases between the two ends. The CDR3 reads CASSLSPGSYEQYF. The CDR3 bases are TGTGCCAGCAGTTTATCCCCAGGGTCCTACGAGCAGTACTTC.

The V and J genes are TRBV7-6 and TRBJ2-3; possibly TRBD1 or TRBD2 for D (6 bases each). This CDR3 comprises 20 residues. Germline V lookup: CDR1 SGHVS, CDR2 FNYEAQ. With 4 bases removed from V and 3 bases from J, the gap between germline ends came to 29 bases. CDR3 protein: CASSSQGGTFSLFGTDTQYF. The CDR3 coding sequence is TGTGCCAGCAGCTCCCAAGGGGGGACTTTCTCCCTCTTCGGGACAGATACGCAGTATTTT.

The rearrangement links TRBV30 to TRBJ2-7, with a weak D call TRBD2 (6 bases). CDR3 length: 14 amino acids. V shed 0 bases and J shed 0 bases, with 9 bases lying between them. Germline CDR1 is GTSNPN and CDR2 is SVGIG (reference sequence). The CDR3 protein is CAWSVGGVSYEQYF. CDR3 DNA: TGTGCCTGGAGTGTTGGAGGGGTCTCCTACGAGCAGTACTTC.

This chain joins TRBV6-5 and TRBJ1-2, with 7 bases matching TRBD1. The CDR3 runs 15 residues. The germline V gene has CDR1 MNHEY and CDR2 SVGAGI. Losses at the gene ends were 4 bases for V and 3 bases for J; bases not matched to a gene: 8. The CDR3 region is CASSSQGIHDYGYTF. The CDR3 DNA follows: TGTGCCAGCAGTTCACAGGGGATCCACGACTATGGCTACACCTTC.

The chain is built from TRBV19 and TRBJ2-2; D may be TRBD1 (5 bases). Trimming took off 1 base at V and 3 bases at J, with 6 bases between the two ends. The CDR3 length is 14 residues. Per the germline V gene, CDR1 is LNHDA and CDR2 is SQIVND (reference sequence). The CDR3 DNA reads TGTGCCAGTAGTATAGCGACAGACACCGGGGAGCTGTTTTTT. Protein product: CASSIATDTGELFF.

V gene TRBV30 combines with J gene TRBJ1-4; the match to TRBD1 covers 7 bases. The germline gives CDR1 GTSNPN, CDR2 SVGIG (reference sequence). V was pared by 3 bases and J by 5 bases, with 9 bases of the junction left unmatched. CDR3 size: 15 residues. The CDR3 DNA sequence: TGTGCCTGGAGGGATACCGGGACAGTAAATGAAAAACTGTTTTTT. Translating gives CAWRDTGTVNEKLFF.